The sequence of this T cell receptor beta chain was determined in a study of early T cells in non-severe SARS-CoV-2 infection. Background on the study: Sequencing input comprised bulk RNA from unsorted whole blood; chain pairing was not available. Study-wide points: Sequences matched to VDJdb favored anti-spike CD8 responses, while private and CD4 specificities were missed.

The TCR library protocol attached unique molecular identifiers to the individual cDNA molecules. One entry per CDR3 protein, called by TCRdb with MiXCR from the 5' RACE reads. The repertoire holds roughly 56,000 distinct CDR3 sequences, with more than 12% as singletons. The CDR3 sequence is 15 residues long. In germline, CDR1 is MNHNS, CDR2 SASEGT. The V gene end was trimmed by 4 bases and the J gene end by 8 bases; junction bases not matched to a gene: 8. Notes on this clonotype: Its antigen is unknown.

The chain is built from TRBV6-1 and TRBJ2-4, with 10 bases that match TRBD2. This material consisted of whole blood, taken at baseline. This receptor was identified in an adult who was a healthcare worker with PCR-confirmed SARS-CoV-2 infection or an uninfected control (not recorded which). The CDR3 loop is CASSVQRGGRDIQYF. The CDR3 DNA sequence: TGTGCCAGCAGTGTCCAGCGGGGGGGCCGAGACATTCAGTACTTC.